The 13 T cell receptor beta chains listed next were all sequenced from one sample in a study of response to subunit inactivated influenza vaccine (dated by TCRdb to 2017 to 2018). The library was prepared using RT-PCR. The data were produced on an Illumina HiSeq 2500. TCRdb applied fastp at Q25 and MiXCR to the public reads, then kept only in-frame beta chains. Here each entry gathers all rows of one CDR3 protein and keeps the most common genes and DNA. Recorded for this sample are approximately 730,000 distinct CDR3 sequences; approximately 15% of them occurred a single time. Roughly 6.4% of the sample is held by the ten biggest clonotypes. The source material was PBMCs from blood, sampled approximately 15 days before vaccination. Every receptor here comes from a man between 45 and 60 years old who received an inactivated influenza vaccine. Donor details come from another sample of the same person, matched by shared clones.

This clonotype was observed a few times. V is TRBV7-8 and J is TRBJ2-3; a possible D gene is TRBD1 (5 bases). The V end lost 3 bases, the J end lost 3 bases, and 19 bases lay between the germline ends. Per germline, CDR1 SGHVS and CDR2 FQNEAQ. This CDR3 region has 17 residues. CDR3 sequence reads: CASSLESTEERTDTQYF. The DNA for the CDR3 is TGTGCCAGCAGCTTGGAATCGACAGAAGAAAGGACAGATACGCAGTATTTT.

V usage is TRBV3-1 and J usage is TRBJ2-1, with TRBD1 matching 9 bases. V was pared by 6 bases and J by 9 bases, with 12 bases of the junction left unmatched. The germline CDR1 and CDR2 sequences are LGHDT and YNNKEL (reference sequence). The CDR3 has 15 amino acids. DNA of the CDR3: TGTGCCAGCAGACCCGGGACAGGGCTTTGGGCTGAGCAGTTCTTC. It specifies CASRPGTGLWAEQFF.

J is TRBJ2-2 and V is TRBV5-5, with TRBD1 matching 10 bases. Germline-derived CDR1 and CDR2 are SGHKS and YYEKEE (reference sequence). This CDR3 spans 17 amino acids. Losses at the gene ends were 3 bases for V and 5 bases for J; bases not matched to a gene: 10. CDR3 protein: CASSSGQGLSVTGELFF. DNA of the CDR3: TGTGCCAGCAGCTCGGGACAGGGGTTGTCGGTGACCGGGGAGCTGTTTTTT.

The V and J genes are TRBV9 and TRBJ2-1; 8 bases line up with TRBD2. The CDR3 has 16 residues. Trimming cost V 0 bases and J 2 bases; bases outside gene matches: 4. Per germline, CDR1 SGDLS and CDR2 YYNGEE. CDR3 residues: CASSVVAGGTYNEQFF. In nucleotides, the CDR3 is TGTGCCAGCAGCGTAGTCGCGGGGGGAACCTACAATGAGCAGTTCTTC. The entire variable domain, with the rest obtained from reference TRBV9 and TRBJ2-1, is as follows: DSGVTQTPKHLITATGQRVTLRCSPRSGDLSVYWYQQSLDQGLQFLIQYYNGEERAKGNILERFSAQQFPDLHSELNLSSLELGDSALYFCASSVVAGGTYNEQFFGPGTRLTVL.

In this sample, this clonotype turned up many times. The rearrangement joins TRBV15 to TRBJ1-2, with D possibly matching TRBD1 (6 bases). Germline CDR1 LNHNV, CDR2 YYDKDF (reference sequence). CDR3 length equals 13 residues. Trimming removed 3 bases at V and 7 bases at J, with 12 bases between. The CDR3 sequence is CATSRAYRVGYTF. CDR3 bases: TGTGCCACCAGCAGGGCCTACAGGGTTGGCTACACCTTC.

The V gene is TRBV11-2, the J gene TRBJ2-3, with a tentative D call TRBD2 (6 bases). Trimming left V 5 bases short and J 0 bases short, with 12 bases between. This CDR3 comprises 15 residues. Germline lookup yields CDR1 SGHAT and CDR2 FQNNGV. The CDR3 loop is CASSQMGLSTDTQYF. CDR3 DNA sequence: TGTGCCAGCAGCCAGATGGGACTCAGCACAGATACGCAGTATTTT.

The chain has TRBV10-3 and TRBJ2-3, with D possibly TRBD2 on 6 matching bases. V was shortened by 2 bases and J by 2 bases, with 14 bases between the two germline ends. CDR1 is ENHRY, CDR2 SYGVKD, per germline. This CDR3 has 16 amino acids. The CDR3 loop is CAISETMRGLTDTQYF. In DNA, the CDR3 is TGTGCCATCAGTGAGACGATGCGGGGTCTCACAGATACGCAGTATTTT.

This clonotype was detected only a few times. The chain joins TRBV2 to TRBJ2-4, with D uncertain. This CDR3 has 13 amino acids. Trimming took off 6 bases at V and 5 bases at J, with 11 bases between the two ends. The germline gives CDR1 SNHLY, CDR2 FYNNEI. The CDR3 DNA is TGTGCCAGCAGGGCGAGGTCCCAAAACATTCAGTACTTC. The encoded protein is CASRARSQNIQYF.

This chain joins TRBV7-2 and TRBJ2-1, with 12 positions matching TRBD2. The J segment lost 5 bases and the V segment lost 5 bases, leaving 4 bases of the junction unmatched. The germline V gene has CDR1 SGHTA and CDR2 FQGNSA. This CDR3 is built from 15 residues. This CDR3 is CASSLRTSGNNEQFF. The CDR3 bases are TGTGCCAGCAGCCTCCGGACTAGCGGGAACAATGAGCAGTTCTTC. Full variable domain (missing parts from reference TRBV7-2 and TRBJ2-1): GAGVSQSPSNKVTEKGKDVELRCDPISGHTALYWYRQSLGQGLEFLIYFQGNSAPDKSGLPSDRFSAERTGGSVSTLTIQRTQQEDSAVYLCASSLRTSGNNEQFFGPGTRLTVL.

This clonotype was observed at least ten times. This chain links TRBV18 with TRBJ1-5; no reliable D call. V was shortened by 2 bases and J by 0 bases, with 5 bases between the two germline ends. Germline loops: CDR1 KGHSH, CDR2 LQKENI. The CDR3 loop spans 14 amino acids. The DNA for the CDR3 is TGTGCCAGCTCACCAGTATATAGCAATCAGCCCCAGCATTTT. This translates into CASSPVYSNQPQHF.

The chain employs TRBV24-1 and TRBJ2-1; D is unclear. This CDR3 is built from 17 residues. V was trimmed by 9 bases and J by 8 bases, leaving 28 bases between them. Germline CDR1 is KGHDR and CDR2 is SFDVKD. CDR3 region: CATRPAFTATRDDEQFF. The CDR3 nucleotides read TGTGCCACCCGACCTGCATTCACAGCGACAAGGGATGATGAGCAGTTCTTC.

In this sample, this clonotype turned up a few times. The chain couples TRBV29-1 to TRBJ2-2; D may be TRBD1 (5 bases). The CDR3 sequence is 13 residues long. Trimming removed 4 bases from V and 6 bases from J, with 12 bases in between. Germline V gene lookup returns CDR1 SQVTM and CDR2 ANQGSEA. DNA of the CDR3: TGCAGCGTTGTAGTTGGGGCTGCCGGGGAGCTGTTTTTT. It translates to CSVVVGAAGELFF.

This clonotype was seen a few times. V gene TRBV5-5 combines with J gene TRBJ2-5; D assignment may be TRBD1 or TRBD2 (5 bases each). V lost 6 bases and J 3 bases, leaving 21 bases between the germline ends. Germline values: CDR1 SGHKS, CDR2 YYEKEE (reference sequence). This CDR3 has 16 amino acids. The CDR3 protein is CASNSGGGWGKETQYF. The DNA for the CDR3 is TGTGCCAGCAACTCCGGAGGCGGGTGGGGCAAAGAGACCCAGTACTTC.